This TCR beta chain was identified in a study of T cell repertoires in cytomegalovirus infection. Study as a whole: Both CMV infection and a matching HLA type were indicated by public TCR beta signatures. The study, taken as a whole, reports: HLA-C-restricted CMV clonotypes gave the most frequent clonotype in two of eight donors. Using cumulative public TCR beta family frequency, the authors identified those who carried CMV together with the relevant HLA.

In this sample, this clonotype turned up a few times. Its cognate antigen is unknown. TCRdb reprocessed the reads via MiXCR and lists one record per CDR3 protein. The table lists fewer than 200,000 distinct CDR3 sequences, approximately 19% of them singletons. This CDR3 region has 15 residues. Germline CDR1 reads MNHNY; CDR2 reads SVGAGI (reference sequence). V lost 0 bases and J 8 bases, leaving 16 bases between the germline ends. Sequenced input: PBMCs. The rearrangement uses TRBV6-6 and TRBJ1-2; tentative D call: TRBD1 (5 bases). The receptor comes from a human donor in good health (CMV status not recorded). Some clones in this sample may be carry-over from other donors' samples. CDR3 sequence reads: CASSYSSVRGEGYTF. CDR3 sequence (DNA): TGTGCCAGCAGTTACTCGTCTGTCAGAGGGGAGGGCTACACCTTC.